What follows describes a single T cell receptor beta chain. This CDR3 spans 14 amino acids. The germline CDR1 and CDR2 sequences are SGHKS and YYEKEE (reference sequence). Trimming removed 5 bases at V and 3 bases at J, with 12 bases between. This record belongs to a study of early T cells in non-severe SARS-CoV-2 infection. Via MiXCR, TCRdb re-called the 5' RACE reads, giving one row per CDR3 protein. The repertoire consists of about 130,000 distinct CDR3 sequences, with just under 15% occurring once and the leading ten covering 20% to 25%. Specimen: whole blood. The TCR was taken from an adult who was a healthcare worker with PCR-confirmed SARS-CoV-2 infection or an uninfected control (not recorded which). The genes are TRBV5-5 and TRBJ1-5; TRBD1 is a possible D gene (5 bases). CDR3 DNA sequence: TGTGCCAGCAGATCAGGGTTAACCAATCAGCCCCAGCATTTT. As protein: CASRSGLTNQPQHF.